This TCR beta chain was obtained from a study of blood T cell repertoires in COVID-19. The CDR3 totals 15 residues. Germline CDR1 and CDR2: SNHLY and FYNNEI. J lost 1 base, V lost 7 bases, and 7 bases had no gene match. TCRdb's copy holds only in-frame clones and misses some; the assay was immunoSEQ multiplex PCR. The sample carries some 140,000 clones, about 89% recorded once. Sequences were obtained from peripheral blood. This sequence originates from a man aged 50-60 years with active COVID-19. The chain combines TRBV2 with TRBJ2-5; 9 bases fit TRBD2. The chain's CDR3 is CASTAGTSIQETQYF. The CDR3 DNA is TGTGCCAGCACCGCCGGGACTAGCATCCAAGAGACCCAGTACTTC. Looking up the rest from reference TRBV2 and TRBJ2-5 gives the full variable domain: EPEVTQTPSHQVTQMGQEVILRCVPISNHLYFYWYRQILGQKVEFLVSFYNNEISEKSEIFDDQFSVERPDGSNFTLKIRSTKLEDSAMYFCASTAGTSIQETQYFGPGTRLLVL.